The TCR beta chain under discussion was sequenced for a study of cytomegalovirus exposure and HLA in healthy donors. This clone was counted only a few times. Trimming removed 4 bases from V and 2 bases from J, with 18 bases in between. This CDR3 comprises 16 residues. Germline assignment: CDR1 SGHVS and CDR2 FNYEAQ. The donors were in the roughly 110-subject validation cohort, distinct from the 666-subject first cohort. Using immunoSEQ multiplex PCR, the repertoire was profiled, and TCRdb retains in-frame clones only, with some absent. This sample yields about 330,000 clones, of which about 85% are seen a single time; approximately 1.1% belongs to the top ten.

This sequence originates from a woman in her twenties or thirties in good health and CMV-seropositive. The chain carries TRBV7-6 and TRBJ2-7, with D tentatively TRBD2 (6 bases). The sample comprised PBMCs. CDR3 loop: CASSSNGEVSPYEQYF. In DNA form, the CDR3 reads TGTGCCAGCAGCTCAAATGGGGAGGTCAGTCCCTACGAGCAGTACTTC.